The 15 T cell receptor beta chains listed next were all sequenced from one sample in a study of cytotoxic CD8 clonotypes in ibrutinib-treated CLL. Sequencing was performed with immunoSEQ multiplex PCR; in TCRdb, only in-frame clones are kept and a portion is missing. The sample gives approximately 67,000 clones, 80% of which show up once; 7.5% to 8% is in the top ten. This specimen consisted of PBMCs, obtained at disease progression, from a patient treated with ibrutinib. Source of these receptors: a human donor with chronic lymphocytic leukemia.

V and J are TRBV13 and TRBJ2-3, with TRBD2 matching over 11 bases. CDR1 is PRHDT, CDR2 FYEKMQ, per germline (reference sequence). The trim removed 5 bases at V and 4 bases at J, leaving 8 bases unmatched. The CDR3 sequence is 16 residues long. Written as DNA, the CDR3 is TGTGCCAGCAGCCGCTTAGCGGGAGGGCGCGCAGATACGCAGTATTTT. It codes for CASSRLAGGRADTQYF.

V gene TRBV5-5 combines with J gene TRBJ2-7; no firm D call. V lost 3 bases and J lost 4, with 14 bases in between. This CDR3 spans 14 amino acids. Germline V gene lookup returns CDR1 SGHKS and CDR2 YYEKEE (reference sequence). CDR3 coding DNA: TGTGCCAGCAGCTCCTTACAGCAGACGTACGAGCAGTACTTC. It translates to CASSSLQQTYEQYF.

The genes are TRBV15 and TRBJ2-1; unclear D gene. V was clipped by 5 bases and J by 7 bases, with 9 bases between them. This CDR3 contains 12 residues. Germline V gene data show CDR1 as LNHNV and CDR2 as YYDKDF (reference sequence). The CDR3 DNA follows: TGTGCCACCAGCGGCACTAAGAATGAGCAGTTCTTC. Translated, it gives CATSGTKNEQFF.

V usage is TRBV29-1 and J usage is TRBJ1-1; no firm D call. This CDR3 contains 13 residues. V lost 8 bases and J lost 0, with 13 bases in between. Germline CDR1 reads SQVTM; CDR2 reads ANQGSEA. The CDR3, as DNA: TGCAGCCTAAAGACAAGGATGAACACTGAAGCTTTCTTT. This encodes CSLKTRMNTEAFF.

The chain joins TRBV10-3 to TRBJ1-1; D ambiguous. The CDR3 contains 13 residues. Germline V gene lookup returns CDR1 ENHRY and CDR2 SYGVKD. V lost 10 bases and J lost 2, with 14 bases in between. CDR3 DNA sequence: TGTGCCACCAAGGCAGACCCAAACACTGAAGCTTTCTTT. Translating gives CATKADPNTEAFF.

The genes are TRBV29-1 and TRBJ1-1; 9 nucleotides align to TRBD1. CDR1 and CDR2 from the germline V gene are SQVTM and ANQGSEA. CDR3 length equals 13 residues. V shed 2 bases and J 9 bases; nucleotides not matched to a gene: 7. The CDR3 region has the DNA TGCAGCGTTGAACCGCGGACAGGGGAGAAAGCTTTCTTT. Protein product: CSVEPRTGEKAFF.

The gene calls are TRBV4-1 and TRBJ2-7, with D uncertain. The CDR3 runs to 14 residues. The V gene's germline CDR1 is MGHRA and CDR2 YSYEKL. The V end lost 0 bases, the J end lost 0 bases, and 6 bases lay between the germline ends. As DNA, the CDR3 is TGCGCCAGCAGCCAAGATAAGGACTCCTACGAGCAGTACTTC. This translates into CASSQDKDSYEQYF.

The rearrangement links TRBV6-5 to TRBJ1-1; D is ambiguous. CDR1 is MNHEY and CDR2 is SVGAGI in the germline V gene. The CDR3 length is 14 residues. V was cut by 0 bases and J by 0 bases, with 5 bases left in between. The CDR3 here is CASSYSALNTEAFF. The DNA of the CDR3 is TGTGCCAGCAGTTACTCAGCCCTGAACACTGAAGCTTTCTTT.

The chain is built from TRBV29-1 and TRBJ1-1, with D tentatively TRBD1 (5 bases). V dropped 2 bases and J dropped 1 base, with 8 bases sitting between them. Germline loops: CDR1 SQVTM, CDR2 ANQGSEA. This CDR3 region has 13 residues. CDR3: CSVESTENTEAFF. CDR3 sequence (DNA): TGCAGCGTTGAATCGACAGAGAACACTGAAGCTTTCTTT.

This sequence joins TRBV7-8 and TRBJ2-6; TRBD1 is a possible D gene (5 bases). Germline-derived CDR1 and CDR2 are SGHVS and FQNEAQ. CDR3 length: 14 amino acids. V was clipped by 5 bases and J by 8 bases, with 13 bases between them. CDR3 in amino acids: CASSIMAGTNVLTF. DNA for the CDR3: TGTGCCAGCAGCATAATGGCAGGGACCAACGTCCTGACTTTC.

This chain uses TRBV30 with TRBJ2-1; D is possibly TRBD2 (5 bases). Germline CDR1 is GTSNPN and CDR2 is SVGIG (reference sequence). The CDR3 has 17 amino acids. The V end lost 0 bases, the J end lost 4 bases, and 19 bases lay between the germline ends. The CDR3 coding sequence is TGTGCCTGGAGTGTAGGTCGTAGTCTAGCAGCTTACAATGAGCAGTTCTTC. It translates to CAWSVGRSLAAYNEQFF.

The chain couples TRBV5-1 to TRBJ2-1; a weak D match, TRBD2 (5 bases). This CDR3 has 15 amino acids. Deletions cut 3 bases from V and 0 bases from J, with 10 bases between. Germline CDR1 reads SGHRS; CDR2 reads YFSETQ. The CDR3 sequence: CASSSGMSSYNEQFF. CDR3 coding DNA: TGCGCCAGCAGCTCCGGGATGAGCTCCTACAATGAGCAGTTCTTC.

This chain uses TRBV6-6 with TRBJ1-1, with 7 bases matching TRBD1. The CDR3 sequence is 16 residues long. Germline lookup yields CDR1 MNHNY and CDR2 SVGAGI (reference sequence). The trim removed 4 bases at V and 0 bases at J, leaving 8 bases unmatched. The CDR3 coding sequence is TGTGCCAGCAGTTCACCCCGGACAGGAATGAACACTGAAGCTTTCTTT. Amino acid sequence: CASSSPRTGMNTEAFF.

The rearrangement links TRBV18 to TRBJ2-2, with a tentative D call TRBD2 (6 bases). This CDR3 is 14 amino acids long. V dropped 3 bases and J dropped 4 bases, with 9 bases sitting between them. Germline values: CDR1 KGHSH, CDR2 LQKENI. The CDR3 region is CASSPGGPTGELFF. The CDR3, as DNA: TGTGCCAGCTCACCCGGGGGACCCACCGGGGAGCTGTTTTTT.

Worth noting for this clone: Other DNA sequences in this specimen translate into the identical CDR3. The chain links TRBV5-1 to TRBJ2-5; D is uncertain. CDR3 length: 11 amino acids. V lost 0 bases, J lost 5 bases, and 2 bases lay in between. The germline V gene encodes CDR1 SGHRS and CDR2 YFSETQ. The CDR3 here is CASSLEETQYF. CDR3 nucleotides: TGCGCCAGCAGCTTGGAGGAGACCCAGTACTTC.